The following is a T cell receptor beta chain sequence with its context. These data come from a study of blood T cell repertoires in COVID-19. The repertoire was sequenced with immunoSEQ multiplex PCR; TCRdb's copy has only in-frame clones and lacks some. The sample lists approximately 380,000 clones; 88% were seen once. The sequenced sample consisted of PBMCs or T cells enriched from blood (not recorded which). The TCR was taken from a woman under 30 who had recovered from COVID-19.

CDR3 residues: CASSEKRGQLMYEQYF. The CDR3 nucleotides read TGTGCCAGCAGCGAAAAGAGGGGACAGCTGATGTACGAGCAGTACTTC. V and J are TRBV13 and TRBJ2-7; 7 positions match TRBD1. This CDR3 comprises 16 residues. The trim removed 5 bases at V and 4 bases at J, leaving 14 bases unmatched. Germline assignment: CDR1 PRHDT and CDR2 FYEKMQ (reference sequence).